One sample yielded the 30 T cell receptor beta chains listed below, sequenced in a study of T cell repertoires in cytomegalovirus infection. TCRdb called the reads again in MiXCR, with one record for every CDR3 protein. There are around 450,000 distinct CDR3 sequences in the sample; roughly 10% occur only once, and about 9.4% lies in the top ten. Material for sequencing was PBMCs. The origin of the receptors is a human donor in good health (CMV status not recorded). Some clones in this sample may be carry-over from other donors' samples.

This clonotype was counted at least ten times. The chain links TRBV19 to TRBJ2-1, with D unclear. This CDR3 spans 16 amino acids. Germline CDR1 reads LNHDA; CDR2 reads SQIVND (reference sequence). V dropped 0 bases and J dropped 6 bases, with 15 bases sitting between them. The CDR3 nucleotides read TGTGCCAGTAGTATAGATGCGGCTAGTAGGATCAATGAGCAGTTCTTC. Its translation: CASSIDAASRINEQFF.

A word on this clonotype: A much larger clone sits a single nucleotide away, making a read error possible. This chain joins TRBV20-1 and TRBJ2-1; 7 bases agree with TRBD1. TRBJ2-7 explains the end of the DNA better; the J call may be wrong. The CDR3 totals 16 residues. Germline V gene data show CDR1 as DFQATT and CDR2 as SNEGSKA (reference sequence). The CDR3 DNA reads TGCAGTGCTAGAGATCAGACAGGGCTTACCTACAATGAGCAGTACTTC. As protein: CSARDQTGLTYNEQYF.

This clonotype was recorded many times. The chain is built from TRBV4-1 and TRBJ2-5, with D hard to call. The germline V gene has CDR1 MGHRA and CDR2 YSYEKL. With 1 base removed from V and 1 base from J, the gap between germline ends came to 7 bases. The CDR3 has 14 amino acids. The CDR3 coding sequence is TGCGCCAGCAGCCAAGGGATCTCCCAAGAGACCCAGTACTTC. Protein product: CASSQGISQETQYF.

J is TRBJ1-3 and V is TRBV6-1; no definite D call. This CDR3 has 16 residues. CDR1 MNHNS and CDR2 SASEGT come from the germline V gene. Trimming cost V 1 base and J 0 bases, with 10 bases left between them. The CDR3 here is CASSEGPPRSGNTIYF. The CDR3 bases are TGTGCCAGCAGTGAAGGTCCCCCTCGCTCTGGAAACACCATATATTTT.

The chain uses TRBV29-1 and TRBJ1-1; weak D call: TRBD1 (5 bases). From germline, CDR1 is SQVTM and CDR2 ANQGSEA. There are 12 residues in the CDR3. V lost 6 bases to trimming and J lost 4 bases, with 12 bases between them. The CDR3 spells CSVQGDITEAFF. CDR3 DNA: TGCAGCGTCCAGGGTGATATCACTGAAGCTTTCTTT.

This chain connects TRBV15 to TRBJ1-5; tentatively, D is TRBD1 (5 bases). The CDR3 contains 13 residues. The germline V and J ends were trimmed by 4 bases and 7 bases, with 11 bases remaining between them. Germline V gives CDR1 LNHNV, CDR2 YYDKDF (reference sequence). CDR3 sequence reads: CATSTGGLQPQHF. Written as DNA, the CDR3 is TGTGCCACCAGCACCGGGGGTTTACAGCCCCAGCATTTT. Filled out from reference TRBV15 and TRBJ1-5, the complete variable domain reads DAMVIQNPRYQVTQFGKPVTLSCSQTLNHNVMYWYQQKSSQAPKLLFHYYDKDFNNEADTPDNFQSRRPNTSFCFLDIRSPGLGDTAMYLCATSTGGLQPQHFGDGTRLSIL.

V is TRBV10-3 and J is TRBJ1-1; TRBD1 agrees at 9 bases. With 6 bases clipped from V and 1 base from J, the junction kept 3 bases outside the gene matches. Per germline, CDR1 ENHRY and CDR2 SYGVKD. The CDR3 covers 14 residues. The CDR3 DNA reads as TGTGCCATCAGGGACAGGGGTCCGAACACTGAAGCTTTCTTT. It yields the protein CAIRDRGPNTEAFF.

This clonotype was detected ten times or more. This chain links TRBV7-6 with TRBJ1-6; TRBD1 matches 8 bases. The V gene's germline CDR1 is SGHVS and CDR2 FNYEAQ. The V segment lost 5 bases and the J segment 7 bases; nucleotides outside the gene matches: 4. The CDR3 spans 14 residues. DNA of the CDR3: TGTGCCAGCAGCCAGGGGGCGAGGAATTCACCCCTCCACTTT. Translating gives CASSQGARNSPLHF.

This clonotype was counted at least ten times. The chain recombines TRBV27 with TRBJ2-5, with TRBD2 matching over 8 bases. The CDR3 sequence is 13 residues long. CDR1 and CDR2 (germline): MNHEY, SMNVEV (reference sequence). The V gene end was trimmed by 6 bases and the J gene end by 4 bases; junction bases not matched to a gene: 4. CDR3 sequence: CASRLRGGETQYF. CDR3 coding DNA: TGTGCCAGCAGACTCCGGGGGGGAGAGACCCAGTACTTC.

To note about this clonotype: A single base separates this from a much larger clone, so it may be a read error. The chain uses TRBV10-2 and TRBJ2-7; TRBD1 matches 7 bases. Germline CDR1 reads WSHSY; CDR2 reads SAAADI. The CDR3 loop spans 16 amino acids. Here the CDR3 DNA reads TGCGCCAGCGGTGAACTGACAGGGTTCGACTACTACGAGCAGTACTTC. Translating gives CASGELTGFDYYEQYF.

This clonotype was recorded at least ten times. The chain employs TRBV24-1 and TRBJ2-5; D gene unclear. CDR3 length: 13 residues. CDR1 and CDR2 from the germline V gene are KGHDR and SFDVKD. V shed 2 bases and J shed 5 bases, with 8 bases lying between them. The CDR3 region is CATSDSATETQYF. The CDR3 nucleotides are TGTGCCACCAGTGATTCGGCTACCGAGACCCAGTACTTC.

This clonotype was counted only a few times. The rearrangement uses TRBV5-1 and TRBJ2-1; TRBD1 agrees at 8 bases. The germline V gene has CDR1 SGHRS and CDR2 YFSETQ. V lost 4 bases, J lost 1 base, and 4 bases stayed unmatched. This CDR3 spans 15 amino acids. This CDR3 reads CASSIQGESYNEQFF. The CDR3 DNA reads TGCGCCAGCAGCATACAGGGGGAATCCTACAATGAGCAGTTCTTC.

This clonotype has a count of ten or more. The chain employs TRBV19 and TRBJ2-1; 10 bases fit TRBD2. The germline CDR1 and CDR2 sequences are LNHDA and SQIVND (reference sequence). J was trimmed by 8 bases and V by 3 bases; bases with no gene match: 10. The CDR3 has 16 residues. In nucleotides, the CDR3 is TGTGCCAGTAGTATTCTAGCGGGAGTACATATGCATGAGCAGTTCTTC. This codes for CASSILAGVHMHEQFF.

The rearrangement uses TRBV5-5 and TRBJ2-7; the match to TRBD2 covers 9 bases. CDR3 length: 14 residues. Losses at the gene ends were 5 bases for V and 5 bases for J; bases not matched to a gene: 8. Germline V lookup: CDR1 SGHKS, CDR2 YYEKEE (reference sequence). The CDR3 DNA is TGTGCCAGCAGTACGGGACTAGCATCGGACGAGCAGTACTTC. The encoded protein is CASSTGLASDEQYF. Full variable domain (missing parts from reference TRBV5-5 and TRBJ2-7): DAGVTQSPTHLIKTRGQQVTLRCSPISGHKSVSWYQQVLGQGPQFIFQYYEKEERGRGNFPDRFSARQFPNYSSELNVNALLLGDSALYLCASSTGLASDEQYFGPGTRLTVT.

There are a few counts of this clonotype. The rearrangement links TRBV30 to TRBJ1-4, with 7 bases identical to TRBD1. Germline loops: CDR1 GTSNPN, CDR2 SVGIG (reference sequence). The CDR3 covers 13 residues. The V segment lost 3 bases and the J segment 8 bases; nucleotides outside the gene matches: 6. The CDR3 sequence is CAWRRQGAEKLFF. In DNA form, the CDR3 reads TGTGCCTGGAGGAGACAGGGAGCAGAAAAACTGTTTTTT.

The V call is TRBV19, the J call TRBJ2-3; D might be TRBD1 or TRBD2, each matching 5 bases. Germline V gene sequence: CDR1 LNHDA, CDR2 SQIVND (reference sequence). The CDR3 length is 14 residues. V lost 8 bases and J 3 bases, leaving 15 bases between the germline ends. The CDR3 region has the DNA TGTGCCAGTCGGGAACCGGGACGTACAGATACGCAGTATTTT. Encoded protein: CASREPGRTDTQYF.

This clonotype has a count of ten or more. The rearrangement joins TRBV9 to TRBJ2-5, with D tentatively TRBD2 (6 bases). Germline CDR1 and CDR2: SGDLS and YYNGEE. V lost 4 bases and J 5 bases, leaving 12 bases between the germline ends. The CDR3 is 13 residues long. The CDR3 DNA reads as TGTGCCAGCAGCCTCCGGAGCGGGGAGACCCAGTACTTC. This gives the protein CASSLRSGETQYF.

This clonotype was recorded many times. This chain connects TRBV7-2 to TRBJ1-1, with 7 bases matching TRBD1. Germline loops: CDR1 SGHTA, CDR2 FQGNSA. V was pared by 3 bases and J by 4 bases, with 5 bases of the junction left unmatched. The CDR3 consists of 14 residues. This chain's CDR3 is CASSFTGAGTEAFF. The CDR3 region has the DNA TGTGCCAGCAGCTTTACAGGGGCGGGCACTGAAGCTTTCTTT.

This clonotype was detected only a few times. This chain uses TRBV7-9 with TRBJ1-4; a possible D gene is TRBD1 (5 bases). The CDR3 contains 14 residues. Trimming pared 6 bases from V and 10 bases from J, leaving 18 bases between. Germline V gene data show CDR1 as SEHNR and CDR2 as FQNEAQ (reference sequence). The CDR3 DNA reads TGTGCCAGCAGTACGGGAGCCAACCAGGGAAAACTGTTTTTT. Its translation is CASSTGANQGKLFF.

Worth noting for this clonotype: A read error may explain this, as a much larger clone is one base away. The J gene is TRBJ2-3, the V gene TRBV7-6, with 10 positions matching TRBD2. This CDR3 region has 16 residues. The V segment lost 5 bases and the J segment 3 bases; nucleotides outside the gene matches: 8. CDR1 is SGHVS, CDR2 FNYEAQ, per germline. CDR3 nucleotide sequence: TGTGCCAGCAGCCCACTAGGGACTAGCGATACAGATACGCAGTATTTT. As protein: CASSPLGTSDTDTQYF. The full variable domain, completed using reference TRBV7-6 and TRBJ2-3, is GAGVSQSPRYKVTKRGQDVALRCDPISGHVSLYWYRQALGQGPEFLTYFNYEAQQDKSGLPNDRFSAERPEGSISTLTIQRTEQRDSAMYRCASSPLGTSDTDTQYFGPGTRLTVL.

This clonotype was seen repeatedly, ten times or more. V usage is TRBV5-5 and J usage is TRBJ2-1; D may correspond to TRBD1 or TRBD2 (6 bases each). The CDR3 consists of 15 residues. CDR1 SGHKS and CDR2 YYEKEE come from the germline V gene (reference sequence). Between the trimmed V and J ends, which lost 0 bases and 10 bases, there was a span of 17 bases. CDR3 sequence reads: CASSLVKQGGREQFF. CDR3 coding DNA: TGTGCCAGCAGCTTGGTGAAACAGGGAGGTAGGGAGCAGTTCTTC. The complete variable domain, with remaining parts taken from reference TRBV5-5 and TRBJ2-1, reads DAGVTQSPTHLIKTRGQQVTLRCSPISGHKSVSWYQQVLGQGPQFIFQYYEKEERGRGNFPDRFSARQFPNYSSELNVNALLLGDSALYLCASSLVKQGGREQFFGPGTRLTVL.

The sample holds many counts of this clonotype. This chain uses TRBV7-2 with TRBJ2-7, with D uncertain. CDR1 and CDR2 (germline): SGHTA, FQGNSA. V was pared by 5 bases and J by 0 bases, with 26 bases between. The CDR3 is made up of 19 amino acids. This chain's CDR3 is CASSRPATDLTASSYEQYF. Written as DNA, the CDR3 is TGTGCCAGCAGCCGCCCAGCTACCGACTTAACGGCAAGCTCCTACGAGCAGTACTTC.

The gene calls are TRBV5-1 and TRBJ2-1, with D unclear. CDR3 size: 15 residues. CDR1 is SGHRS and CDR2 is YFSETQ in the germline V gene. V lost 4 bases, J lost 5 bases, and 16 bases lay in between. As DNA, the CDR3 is TGCGCCAGCAGCGAAGTACAAGGGCTCAACAATGAGCAGTTCTTC. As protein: CASSEVQGLNNEQFF.

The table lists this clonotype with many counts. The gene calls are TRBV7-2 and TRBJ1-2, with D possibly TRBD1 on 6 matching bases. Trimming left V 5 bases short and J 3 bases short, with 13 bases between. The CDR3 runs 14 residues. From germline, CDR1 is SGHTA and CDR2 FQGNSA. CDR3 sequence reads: CASSAGVGDYGYTF. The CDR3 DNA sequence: TGTGCCAGCAGCGCAGGGGTAGGCGACTATGGCTACACCTTC.

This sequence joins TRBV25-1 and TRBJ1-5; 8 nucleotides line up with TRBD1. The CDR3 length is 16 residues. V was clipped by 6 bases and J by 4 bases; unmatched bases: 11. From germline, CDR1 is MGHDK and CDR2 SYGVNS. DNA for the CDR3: TGTGCCAGCAGCCAAGGGTCCAGGGGGCTTAATCAGCCCCAGCATTTT. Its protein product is CASSQGSRGLNQPQHF.

CDR3 protein: CASSLQGPFLNYGYTF. The DNA of the CDR3 is TGTGCCAGCAGCTTGCAAGGACCCTTCCTTAACTATGGCTACACCTTC. The V and J genes are TRBV5-6 and TRBJ1-2, with no clear D. The CDR3 loop spans 16 amino acids. Germline assignment: CDR1 SGHDT and CDR2 YYEEEE. The germline V and J ends were trimmed by 1 base and 1 base, with 14 bases remaining between them.

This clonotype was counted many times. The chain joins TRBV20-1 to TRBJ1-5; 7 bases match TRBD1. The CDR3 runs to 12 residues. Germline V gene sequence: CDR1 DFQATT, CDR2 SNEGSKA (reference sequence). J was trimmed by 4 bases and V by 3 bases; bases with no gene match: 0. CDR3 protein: CSASRGNQPQHF. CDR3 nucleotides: TGCAGTGCTAGCAGGGGGAATCAGCCCCAGCATTTT.

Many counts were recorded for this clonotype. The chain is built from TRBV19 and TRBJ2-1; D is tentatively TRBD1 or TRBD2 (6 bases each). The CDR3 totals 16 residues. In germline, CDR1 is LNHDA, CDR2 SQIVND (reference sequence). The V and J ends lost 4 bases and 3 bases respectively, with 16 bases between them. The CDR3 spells CASSTGASGDYNEQFF. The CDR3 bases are TGTGCCAGTAGTACGGGGGCAAGCGGAGACTACAATGAGCAGTTCTTC.

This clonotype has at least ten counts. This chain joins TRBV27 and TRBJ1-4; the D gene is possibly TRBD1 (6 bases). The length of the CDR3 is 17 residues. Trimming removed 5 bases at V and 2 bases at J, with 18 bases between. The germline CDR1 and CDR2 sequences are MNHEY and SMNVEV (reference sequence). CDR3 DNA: TGTGCCAGCAGTCCCTTAAACAGGGAACCCACTAATGAAAAACTGTTTTTT. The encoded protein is CASSPLNREPTNEKLFF.

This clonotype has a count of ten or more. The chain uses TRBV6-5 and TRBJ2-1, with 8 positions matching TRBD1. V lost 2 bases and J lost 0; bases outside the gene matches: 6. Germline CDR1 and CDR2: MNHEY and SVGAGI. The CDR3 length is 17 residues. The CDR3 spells CASSYGFGTGSYNEQFF. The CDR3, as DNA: TGTGCCAGCAGTTACGGCTTTGGGACAGGCTCCTACAATGAGCAGTTCTTC.